The 11 T cell receptor beta chains listed next were all sequenced from one sample in a study of shared clonotypes between healthy human individuals. Using immunoSEQ multiplex PCR, the repertoire was profiled, and TCRdb retains in-frame clones only, with some absent. This table has about a million clones, about 80% appearing once. Sequences were obtained from memory CD4+ T cells from PBMCs. Sample subset: CD45RA-negative fraction. Source of these receptors: a man between 18 and 35 years old in good health. Some clones in this sample may be carry-over from other donors' samples.

With respect to this clone: Other DNA sequences in the sample encode the same CDR3. This chain connects TRBV20-1 to TRBJ2-3; D is uncertain. Germline CDR1 reads DFQATT; CDR2 reads SNEGSKA (reference sequence). The CDR3 contains 11 residues. V was shortened by 4 bases and J by 4 bases, with 6 bases between the two germline ends. This CDR3 reads CSATRADTQYF. The CDR3 DNA is TGCAGTGCTACAAGGGCAGATACGCAGTATTTT.

CDR3 amino acids: CASSSLAWGEQFF. DNA for the CDR3: TGTGCCAGCAGCTCCCTCGCCTGGGGAGAGCAGTTCTTC. The chain carries TRBV11-3 and TRBJ2-1; D gene unclear. This CDR3 contains 13 residues. The ends were cut back, 4 bases at V and 10 bases at J, with 14 bases in the middle. CDR1 SGHNT and CDR2 YENEEA come from the germline V gene.

This clone was observed once. V gene TRBV6-1 combines with J gene TRBJ2-7, with D perhaps given as TRBD1 or TRBD2 (5 bases each). The V end was cut by 3 bases, the J end by 0 bases, with 18 bases between. The CDR3 contains 17 residues. Germline values: CDR1 MNHNS, CDR2 SASEGT. The CDR3 nucleotides read TGTGCCAGCAGTGATAACCCTTGGGGGAGAAGCTCCTACGAGCAGTACTTC. Translating gives CASSDNPWGRSSYEQYF.

The V and J genes are TRBV10-3 and TRBJ2-5; tentative D call: TRBD2 (5 bases). Germline loops: CDR1 ENHRY, CDR2 SYGVKD. The CDR3 runs 14 residues. V was trimmed by 3 bases and J by 3 bases, leaving 11 bases between them. As DNA, the CDR3 is TGTGCCATCAGTGACACGAGGGTCGAAGAGACCCAGTACTTC. This encodes CAISDTRVEETQYF.

The genes are TRBV28 and TRBJ2-7; 7 bases are a match to TRBD2. The CDR3 loop spans 15 amino acids. Trimming removed 3 bases from V and 0 bases from J; junction bases left unmatched: 5. Germline V gene data show CDR1 as MDHEN and CDR2 as SYDVKM. The CDR3 DNA sequence: TGTGCCAGCAGTTTTGGCGGGAGCCACTCCTACGAGCAGTACTTC. Translated, it gives CASSFGGSHSYEQYF.

This chain connects TRBV15 to TRBJ2-5, with a weak D call TRBD2 (6 bases). Trimming cost V 0 bases and J 2 bases, with 10 bases left between them. Germline CDR1 reads LNHNV; CDR2 reads YYDKDF (reference sequence). The CDR3 sequence is 15 residues long. CDR3 coding DNA: TGTGCCACCAGCAGAGATAGGGGACTGCAAGAGACCCAGTACTTC. Encoded protein: CATSRDRGLQETQYF.

Of note for this clone: Other DNA sequences from this sample encode an identical CDR3 as well. This sequence joins TRBV5-1 and TRBJ2-1, with 7 nucleotides matching TRBD2. This CDR3 has 15 amino acids. Trimming cost V 4 bases and J 6 bases; bases outside gene matches: 10. The germline gives CDR1 SGHRS, CDR2 YFSETQ. CDR3 DNA sequence: TGCGCCAGCAGCCCTCGGACTAGTGGCGGCAATGAGCAGTTCTTC. Its protein is CASSPRTSGGNEQFF.

The V gene is TRBV13, the J gene TRBJ1-1; weak D call: TRBD1 (5 bases). The V gene lost 5 bases and the J gene lost 5 bases, with 15 bases spanning the gap. The CDR3 contains 14 residues. CDR1 is PRHDT and CDR2 is FYEKMQ in the germline V gene (reference sequence). CDR3 protein: CASSPTGGMTEAFF. DNA for the CDR3: TGTGCCAGCAGCCCCACGGGGGGGATGACTGAAGCTTTCTTT.

The chain is built from TRBV11-2 and TRBJ2-5; D remains ambiguous. CDR3 size: 12 residues. Germline CDR1 SGHAT, CDR2 FQNNGV. Trimming removed 5 bases from V and 1 base from J, with 5 bases in between. CDR3 nucleotide sequence: TGTGCCAGCAGCCCTGGCCAAGAGACCCAGTACTTC. Translating gives CASSPGQETQYF.

This chain uses TRBV7-9 with TRBJ1-1; possibly TRBD1 for D (6 bases). The CDR3 is made up of 17 amino acids. From germline, CDR1 is SEHNR and CDR2 FQNEAQ (reference sequence). The V end was cut by 4 bases, the J end by 1 base, with 19 bases between. CDR3 in amino acids: CASSSGRQGFRNTEAFF. CDR3 in DNA: TGTGCCAGCAGCTCGGGTAGGCAGGGGTTCCGGAACACTGAAGCTTTCTTT.

Only a few counts were recorded for this clone. The CDR3 DNA follows: TGTGCCAGGGGGGGTCCCACAGATACGCAGTATTTT. Protein product: CARGGPTDTQYF. V gene TRBV2 combines with J gene TRBJ2-3, with a weak D call TRBD2 (6 bases). The germline CDR1 and CDR2 sequences are SNHLY and FYNNEI. Trimming pared 9 bases from V and 2 bases from J, leaving 9 bases between. CDR3 length: 12 residues.